Each of the 6 T cell receptor beta chains below was sequenced from the same sample in a study of identical twins. TCRdb called the 5' RACE reads again in MiXCR, with one record for every CDR3 protein. The sample yields fewer than 350,000 distinct CDR3 sequences, 6.5% to 9.5% seen once. These data also formed part of another study, on yellow fever vaccine responses in identical twins.

Material: memory (CD45RO+) T cells sorted from blood. These receptors all stem from a woman aged 18 to 35 in good health.

A few counts support this clonotype. The chain recombines TRBV6-2 or TRBV6-3 with TRBJ2-7, with a weak D call TRBD1 (6 bases). There are 14 residues in the CDR3. V was trimmed by 7 bases and J by 4 bases, leaving 17 bases between them. The germline gives CDR1 MNHEY, CDR2 SVGEGT. The CDR3 loop reads CASKHRDRGYEQYF. The CDR3 nucleotides are TGTGCCAGCAAACACAGGGATCGCGGATACGAGCAGTACTTC.

The V gene is TRBV27, the J gene TRBJ1-1, with D tentatively TRBD1 (6 bases). CDR3 length equals 14 residues. Trimming removed 4 bases from V and 1 base from J, with 10 bases in between. Germline-derived CDR1 and CDR2 are MNHEY and SMNVEV (reference sequence). CDR3 in amino acids: CASSYRQANTEAFF. The CDR3, as DNA: TGTGCCAGCAGTTACCGACAGGCGAACACTGAAGCTTTCTTT.

V and J are TRBV5-5 and TRBJ2-2, with D possibly matching TRBD1 (6 bases). The CDR3 is made up of 14 amino acids. Trimming left V 0 bases short and J 6 bases short, with 9 bases between. CDR1 and CDR2 from the germline V gene are SGHKS and YYEKEE (reference sequence). The chain's CDR3 is CASSLDRAAGELFF. CDR3 DNA sequence: TGTGCCAGCAGCTTGGACAGGGCGGCCGGGGAGCTGTTTTTT.

The gene calls are TRBV2 and TRBJ2-2; D is undetermined. The CDR3 runs to 16 residues. Germline V gene lookup returns CDR1 SNHLY and CDR2 FYNNEI. The V end lost 0 bases, the J end lost 2 bases, and 10 bases lay between the germline ends. CDR3 DNA: TGTGCCAGCAGTGAAGCCGGGTTCCGAAACACCGGGGAGCTGTTTTTT. Its translation is CASSEAGFRNTGELFF.

With regard to this clonotype: A single base separates this from a much larger clone, so it may be a read error. V gene TRBV5-1 combines with J gene TRBJ2-2, with a tentative D call TRBD1 (5 bases). Trimming removed 0 bases from V and 7 bases from J, with 10 bases in between. This CDR3 has 14 residues. The germline gives CDR1 SGHRS, CDR2 YFSETQ. CDR3 sequence: CASSLEDIGGELFF. CDR3 sequence (DNA): TGCGCCAGCAGCTTGGAGGACATCGGCGGGGAGCTGTTTTTT.

This clonotype was counted only a few times. This chain connects TRBV18 to TRBJ2-3, with 14 positions matching TRBD2. J gave up 4 bases and V 4 bases, and 1 base lay outside the gene matches. CDR3 length: 15 residues. Germline values: CDR1 KGHSH, CDR2 LQKENI. CDR3 DNA sequence: TGTGCCAGCTCACGGACTAGCGGGAGGCCAGATACGCAGTATTTT. This sequence encodes CASSRTSGRPDTQYF. Full variable domain (rest looked up from reference TRBV18 and TRBJ2-3): NAGVMQNPRHLVRRRGQEARLRCSPMKGHSHVYWYRQLPEEGLKFMVYLQKENIIDESGMPKERFSAEFPKEGPSILRIQQVVRGDSAAYFCASSRTSGRPDTQYFGPGTRLTVL.